The next 21 T cell receptor beta chains were all read from a single sample in a study of OX40 agonist ivuxolimab in advanced cancers. Here immunoSEQ multiplex PCR was the method, and the copy in TCRdb shows in-frame clones only, minus some. This sample has about 48,000 clones; around 83% occur once, and the top ten carry roughly 9.9%. This material consisted of CD4+ or CD8+ T cells sorted from blood, taken in a trial of the OX40 agonist ivuxolimab. The origin of the receptors is an adult with an advanced solid tumor such as melanoma, head and neck, liver or kidney cancer.

The chain recombines TRBV7-2 with TRBJ2-1, with D perhaps matching TRBD1 (6 bases). The CDR3 sequence is 15 residues long. Germline-derived CDR1 and CDR2 are SGHTA and FQGNSA. The V and J ends lost 1 base and 3 bases respectively, with 10 bases between them. DNA for the CDR3: TGTGCCAGCAGCTTAGAACAGGGCTTCTACAATGAGCAGTTCTTC. This encodes CASSLEQGFYNEQFF.

The genes are TRBV6-5 and TRBJ2-7, with TRBD1 matching 9 bases. This CDR3 comprises 13 residues. Trimming cost V 6 bases and J 7 bases; bases outside gene matches: 7. CDR1 MNHEY and CDR2 SVGAGI come from the germline V gene. The CDR3 DNA reads TGTGCCAGCAGCAGACCCGGGACAGGGGAGCAGTACTTC. It translates to CASSRPGTGEQYF.

This chain joins TRBV30 and TRBJ1-2; D uncertain. The CDR3 covers 15 residues. Germline CDR1 GTSNPN, CDR2 SVGIG (reference sequence). The ends were cut back, 0 bases at V and 2 bases at J, with 13 bases in the middle. CDR3 in amino acids: CAWSVLGTANYGYTF. CDR3 bases: TGTGCCTGGAGTGTTTTAGGTACAGCGAACTATGGCTACACCTTC.

This chain links TRBV30 with TRBJ1-5; possibly TRBD1 for D (6 bases). CDR1 is GTSNPN, CDR2 SVGIG, per germline (reference sequence). This CDR3 is 14 amino acids long. V shed 3 bases and J shed 0 bases, with 9 bases lying between them. CDR3 DNA: TGTGCCTGGAGCCGGGACAATAGCAATCAGCCCCAGCATTTT. It translates to CAWSRDNSNQPQHF.

The rearrangement uses TRBV5-1 and TRBJ2-5; 8 bases map to TRBD1. This CDR3 is 15 amino acids long. CDR1 and CDR2 from the germline V gene are SGHRS and YFSETQ. V dropped 1 base and J dropped 5; count of bases not matched to a gene: 7. The CDR3 nucleotides are TGCGCCAGCAGCTTGACGACAGGGGCAGGGGAGACCCAGTACTTC. Translation: CASSLTTGAGETQYF.

CDR3 nucleotides: TGTGCCTGGAGTGGGACAGGAGGTAGTTACGAGCAGTACTTC. Amino acids: CAWSGTGGSYEQYF. The genes are TRBV30 and TRBJ2-7, with 7 bases fitting TRBD1. Germline V gene sequence: CDR1 GTSNPN, CDR2 SVGIG (reference sequence). CDR3 length: 14 amino acids. The V gene end was trimmed by 1 base and the J gene end by 4 bases; junction bases not matched to a gene: 7.

The V gene is TRBV9, the J gene TRBJ2-3, with 8 bases lining up with TRBD2. After removal of 7 bases from V and 2 bases from J, the junction contained 6 bases not matched to a gene. There are 14 residues in the CDR3. The V gene's germline CDR1 is SGDLS and CDR2 YYNGEE. The CDR3 region has the DNA TGTGCCAGCCGGGGGGGCGGATCCACAGATACGCAGTATTTT. It is translated as CASRGGGSTDTQYF. Complete variable domain (other parts from reference TRBV9 and TRBJ2-3): DSGVTQTPKHLITATGQRVTLRCSPRSGDLSVYWYQQSLDQGLQFLIQYYNGEERAKGNILERFSAQQFPDLHSELNLSSLELGDSALYFCASRGGGSTDTQYFGPGTRLTVL.

The rearrangement joins TRBV2 to TRBJ2-1; 7 bases match TRBD2. The V gene's germline CDR1 is SNHLY and CDR2 FYNNEI. The CDR3 sequence is 13 residues long. After removal of 6 bases from V and 9 bases from J, the junction contained 8 bases not matched to a gene. In DNA, the CDR3 is TGTGCCAGCAGCGAGACCGAGCGGGGTGAGCAGTTCTTC. Encoded protein: CASSETERGEQFF.

V and J are TRBV6-5 and TRBJ1-2; D perhaps matches TRBD1 (5 bases). This CDR3 is 15 amino acids long. V was pared by 5 bases and J by 0 bases, with 13 bases between. Germline assignment: CDR1 MNHEY and CDR2 SVGAGI. The CDR3 spells CASSPWGGANYGYTF. In nucleotides, the CDR3 is TGTGCCAGCAGTCCGTGGGGGGGAGCTAACTATGGCTACACCTTC.

There are a few counts of this clone. This sequence joins TRBV4-1 and TRBJ1-2; possible D gene TRBD1, 6 bases. The CDR3 length is 15 residues. V lost 1 base to trimming and J lost 2 bases, with 11 bases between them. The germline V gene encodes CDR1 MGHRA and CDR2 YSYEKL. CDR3 sequence (DNA): TGCGCCAGCAGCCAAGCGACGGGGACAAACTATGGCTACACCTTC. Protein product: CASSQATGTNYGYTF.

This clone occurred once. V and J are TRBV5-4 and TRBJ1-1; tentatively, D is TRBD1 (5 bases). CDR3 length equals 16 residues. Trimming took off 4 bases at V and 1 base at J, with 17 bases between the two ends. Germline CDR1 SGHNT, CDR2 YYREEE (reference sequence). The CDR3: CASSAGGGLGNTEAFF. DNA of the CDR3: TGTGCCAGCAGCGCGGGGGGAGGGTTGGGGAACACTGAAGCTTTCTTT.

The chain has TRBV15 and TRBJ2-7; D perhaps matches TRBD2 (7 bases). This CDR3 contains 14 residues. Germline CDR1 LNHNV, CDR2 YYDKDF (reference sequence). The V gene lost 5 bases and the J gene lost 6 bases, with 17 bases spanning the gap. Written as DNA, the CDR3 is TGTGCCACCAGCCCACCAGGGAGGGGGGGCGAGCAGTACTTC. Translated, it gives CATSPPGRGGEQYF.

The genes are TRBV25-1 and TRBJ1-4; TRBD1 is a possible D gene (5 bases). This CDR3 comprises 15 residues. Germline CDR1 is MGHDK and CDR2 is SYGVNS. V was cut by 5 bases and J by 1 base, with 11 bases left in between. CDR3 sequence: CASSTPTETNEKLFF. Here the CDR3 DNA reads TGTGCCAGCAGTACCCCGACAGAAACTAATGAAAAACTGTTTTTT.

The V and J genes are TRBV18 and TRBJ2-1; TRBD2 might be the D (7 bases). The CDR3 covers 14 residues. V was trimmed by 5 bases and J by 6 bases, leaving 14 bases between them. The germline CDR1 and CDR2 sequences are KGHSH and LQKENI. The DNA of the CDR3 is TGTGCCAGCTCAAGGGCGGGGGCCACCAATGAGCAGTTCTTC. Amino acids: CASSRAGATNEQFF. Supplemented by reference TRBV18 and TRBJ2-1, the full variable domain reads NAGVMQNPRHLVRRRGQEARLRCSPMKGHSHVYWYRQLPEEGLKFMVYLQKENIIDESGMPKERFSAEFPKEGPSILRIQQVVRGDSAAYFCASSRAGATNEQFFGPGTRLTVL.

This clone was seen a single time. The chain recombines TRBV4-2 with TRBJ2-1, with 10 bases aligning to TRBD2. Germline assignment: CDR1 LGHNA and CDR2 YNFKEQ. The trim removed 0 bases at V and 4 bases at J, leaving 3 bases unmatched. This CDR3 has 16 residues. In DNA form, the CDR3 reads TGTGCCAGCAGCCAAGATCGTAGCGGGAGGTACAATGAGCAGTTCTTC. Its translation is CASSQDRSGRYNEQFF.

The chain employs TRBV5-5 and TRBJ1-4; D is perhaps TRBD1 (5 bases). This CDR3 spans 13 amino acids. Germline V gene lookup returns CDR1 SGHKS and CDR2 YYEKEE (reference sequence). Deletions cut 3 bases from V and 7 bases from J, with 10 bases between. The CDR3 DNA sequence: TGTGCCAGCAGCTCCCACGGGGCTGAAAAACTGTTTTTT. Translated: CASSSHGAEKLFF.

This chain uses TRBV9 with TRBJ2-1, with TRBD2 matching 9 bases. J lost 4 bases, V lost 1 base, and 21 bases had no gene match. The CDR3 consists of 21 residues. CDR1 is SGDLS, CDR2 YYNGEE, per germline. The CDR3 nucleotides are TGTGCCAGCAGCGTATCTCTGAGACTAGCGGAATCCACTAATACATACAATGAGCAGTTCTTC. Its translation is CASSVSLRLAESTNTYNEQFF.

The chain employs TRBV2 and TRBJ2-5; tentative D call: TRBD1 (5 bases). V dropped 3 bases and J dropped 7 bases, with 15 bases sitting between them. CDR3 length: 14 amino acids. CDR1 is SNHLY and CDR2 is FYNNEI in the germline V gene. This chain's CDR3 is CASSEFQGIGTQYF. The CDR3 DNA reads as TGTGCCAGCAGTGAGTTCCAGGGCATAGGGACCCAGTACTTC.

V is TRBV19 and J is TRBJ2-6; D possibly matches TRBD1 or TRBD2 (5 bases each). The germline V gene encodes CDR1 LNHDA and CDR2 SQIVND (reference sequence). CDR3 length equals 18 residues. V gave up 4 bases and J gave up 4 bases, with 20 bases separating them. CDR3 in DNA: TGTGCCAGTAGTAACCCCGGGACGGTCCTCTCCGGGGCCAACGTCCTGACTTTC. The encoded protein is CASSNPGTVLSGANVLTF.

The chain employs TRBV28 and TRBJ2-6; D is tentatively TRBD1 or TRBD2 (5 bases each). Germline lookup yields CDR1 MDHEN and CDR2 SYDVKM. The V end was cut by 3 bases, the J end by 0 bases, with 12 bases between. CDR3 size: 17 residues. The DNA of the CDR3 is TGTGCCAGCAGTTTGCCAGGGACCTACTCTGGGGCCAACGTCCTGACTTTC. Its protein is CASSLPGTYSGANVLTF.

The rearrangement uses TRBV6-5 and TRBJ2-3, with TRBD2 as a possible D gene (6 bases). The CDR3 loop spans 14 amino acids. Germline CDR1 and CDR2: MNHEY and SVGAGI. The V gene lost 4 bases and the J gene lost 7 bases, with 15 bases spanning the gap. The CDR3 protein is CASSSTGGSNTQYF. The CDR3 DNA sequence: TGTGCCAGCAGTTCAACCGGGGGAAGTAATACGCAGTATTTT.